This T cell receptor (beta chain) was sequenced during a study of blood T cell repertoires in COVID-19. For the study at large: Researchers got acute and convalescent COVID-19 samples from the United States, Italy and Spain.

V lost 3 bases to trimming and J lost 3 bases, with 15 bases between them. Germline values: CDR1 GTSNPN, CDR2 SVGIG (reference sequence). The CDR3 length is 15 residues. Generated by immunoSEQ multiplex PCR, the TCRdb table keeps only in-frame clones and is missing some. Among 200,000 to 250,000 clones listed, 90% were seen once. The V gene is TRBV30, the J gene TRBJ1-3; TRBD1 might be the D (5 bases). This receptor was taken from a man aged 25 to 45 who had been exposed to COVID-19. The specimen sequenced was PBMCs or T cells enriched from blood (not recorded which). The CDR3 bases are TGTGCCTGGAGAGGGGCAGGGAAAGTTGGAAACACCATATATTTT. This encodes CAWRGAGKVGNTIYF. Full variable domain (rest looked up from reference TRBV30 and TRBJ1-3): SQTIHQWPATLVQPVGSPLSLECTVEGTSNPNLYWYRQAAGRGLQLLFYSVGIGQISSEVPQNLSASRPQDRQFILSSKKLLLSDSGFYLCAWRGAGKVGNTIYFGEGSWLTVV.